These 25 T cell receptor beta chains originate from one sample sequenced in a study of cytomegalovirus exposure and HLA in healthy donors. With 60 Vbeta and 13 Jbeta primers, the PCR was carried out. Method: immunoSEQ multiplex PCR; TCRdb's copy keeps in-frame clones and lacks some. The sample has 160,000 or so clones; around 76% are singletons. The material sequenced was PBMCs. Receptor source: a man aged 55-75 years in good health and CMV-seronegative.

This chain connects TRBV9 to TRBJ2-1, with TRBD1 matching over 8 bases. CDR1 and CDR2 (germline): SGDLS, YYNGEE. The CDR3 has 17 amino acids. V was pared by 2 bases and J by 3 bases, with 10 bases of the junction left unmatched. The CDR3 coding sequence is TGTGCCAGCAGCGTCTCAGGGGGCATCAGCAGCTACAATGAGCAGTTCTTC. It encodes CASSVSGGISSYNEQFF.

This clone appeared a few times. The chain employs TRBV28 and TRBJ1-2, with TRBD1 as a possible D gene (5 bases). Trimming left V 5 bases short and J 6 bases short, with 19 bases between. CDR1 MDHEN and CDR2 SYDVKM come from the germline V gene. There are 15 residues in the CDR3. CDR3 coding DNA: TGTGCCAGCAGTACGAGCCAGGGTTTAACGGATGGCTACACCTTC. Protein: CASSTSQGLTDGYTF.

The rearrangement joins TRBV19 to TRBJ1-5; 8 bases match TRBD1. The CDR3 totals 18 residues. Losses at the gene ends were 0 bases for V and 7 bases for J; bases not matched to a gene: 14. In germline, CDR1 is LNHDA, CDR2 SQIVND (reference sequence). In DNA, the CDR3 is TGTGCCAGTAGTATAGAAGGGCCGAGACAGGGGTTTCGACAGCCCCAGCATTTT. Its translation: CASSIEGPRQGFRQPQHF.

This chain connects TRBV19 to TRBJ1-1, with D maybe TRBD1 (6 bases). The germline V gene has CDR1 LNHDA and CDR2 SQIVND (reference sequence). The CDR3 spans 13 residues. Trimming removed 5 bases at V and 7 bases at J, with 14 bases between. For the CDR3, the DNA is TGTGCCAGTAGTGACCCAAACAGGGTTGAAGCTTTCTTT. It translates to CASSDPNRVEAFF.

V gene TRBV4-3 combines with J gene TRBJ2-7; D unclear. Deletions cut 0 bases from V and 4 bases from J, with 10 bases between. In germline, CDR1 is LGHNA, CDR2 YSLEER. The CDR3 is 14 amino acids. CDR3: CASSQDVASYEQYF. CDR3 coding DNA: TGCGCCAGCAGCCAAGATGTCGCCAGTTACGAGCAGTACTTC.

The rearrangement joins TRBV2 to TRBJ2-3; TRBD1 matches 8 bases. Germline CDR1 and CDR2: SNHLY and FYNNEI. Unmatched junction bases numbered 6, after V lost 4 bases and J lost 3 bases. The CDR3 sequence is 15 residues long. The CDR3 sequence is CASSGTGLGTDTQYF. CDR3 coding DNA: TGTGCCAGCAGTGGGACAGGGCTGGGGACAGATACGCAGTATTTT.

This clone was picked up a small number of times. This rearrangement joins TRBV10-3 to TRBJ2-7; D is possibly TRBD1 (5 bases). CDR3 size: 13 residues. The germline V gene encodes CDR1 ENHRY and CDR2 SYGVKD. Trimming took 4 bases from V and 3 from J, leaving 10 bases between them. The CDR3 DNA reads as TGTGCCATCAGTGGCCAGGGTAGCTACGAGCAGTACTTC. Translation gives CAISGQGSYEQYF.

The rearrangement links TRBV4-1 to TRBJ1-5, with D maybe TRBD1 (6 bases). V lost 0 bases to trimming and J lost 7 bases, with 10 bases between them. CDR3 length: 14 amino acids. Germline lookup yields CDR1 MGHRA and CDR2 YSYEKL. The CDR3, as DNA: TGCGCCAGCAGCCAAGACAGGGGCTTACAGCCCCAGCATTTT. Residues: CASSQDRGLQPQHF.

This rearrangement joins TRBV15 to TRBJ1-5; D not certain. Per the germline V gene, CDR1 is LNHNV and CDR2 is YYDKDF (reference sequence). Trimming took off 0 bases at V and 6 bases at J, with 6 bases between the two ends. The CDR3 spans 13 residues. Written as DNA, the CDR3 is TGTGCCACCAGCAGAGATCGGGTTCAGCCCCAGCATTTT. This codes for CATSRDRVQPQHF.

The chain employs TRBV5-8 and TRBJ1-2, with D perhaps TRBD1 (6 bases). This CDR3 contains 18 residues. The V end was cut by 0 bases, the J end by 5 bases, with 23 bases between. From germline, CDR1 is SGHTS and CDR2 YDEGEE. CDR3: CASSLDGGGDRLPYGYTF. CDR3 DNA: TGTGCCAGCAGCTTGGACGGGGGGGGCGACCGGTTGCCTTATGGCTACACCTTC.

The V gene is TRBV5-1, the J gene TRBJ2-5, with D perhaps matching TRBD1 (6 bases). The CDR3 runs 13 residues. The germline V and J ends were trimmed by 6 bases and 2 bases, with 11 bases remaining between them. Germline V gives CDR1 SGHRS, CDR2 YFSETQ. CDR3 in DNA: TGCGCCAGCAACCTCCAGGGGCAAGAGACCCAGTACTTC. Amino acid sequence: CASNLQGQETQYF.

V gene TRBV11-2 combines with J gene TRBJ1-1; D not certain. Trimming stripped 5 bases from V and 6 bases from J, with 10 bases between. CDR3 length equals 12 residues. The germline CDR1 and CDR2 sequences are SGHAT and FQNNGV. The CDR3 DNA sequence: TGTGCCAGCAGCGCTACTCAGGCTGAAGCTTTCTTT. Translation gives CASSATQAEAFF. Full variable domain (rest looked up from reference TRBV11-2 and TRBJ1-1): EAGVAQSPRYKIIEKRQSVAFWCNPISGHATLYWYQQILGQGPKLLIQFQNNGVVDDSQLPKDRFSAERLKGVDSTLKIQPAKLEDSAVYLCASSATQAEAFFGQGTRLTVV.

The rearrangement joins TRBV5-1 to TRBJ2-1, with 9 bases fitting TRBD1. This CDR3 comprises 14 residues. V trimming: 6 bases; J trimming: 5 bases; junction bases outside the gene matches: 6. Germline V gene data show CDR1 as SGHRS and CDR2 as YFSETQ. The CDR3 spells CASNTGGAHNEQFF. The CDR3 coding sequence is TGCGCCAGCAACACAGGGGGCGCCCACAATGAGCAGTTCTTC.

The rearrangement links TRBV10-3 to TRBJ2-1, with TRBD2 matching over 16 bases. The CDR3 runs 16 residues. V lost 6 bases to trimming and J lost 8 bases; unmatched junction nucleotides: 7. Germline V lookup: CDR1 ENHRY, CDR2 SYGVKD. For the CDR3, the DNA is TGTGCCATCAGAACCGGGACTAGCGGGGGGGCATATGAGCAGTTCTTC. This encodes CAIRTGTSGGAYEQFF.

This clone has just a few counts. This sequence joins TRBV7-6 and TRBJ1-3; D call uncertain. The V gene lost 6 bases and the J gene lost 2 bases, with 8 bases spanning the gap. CDR3 length: 13 residues. Germline CDR1 reads SGHVS; CDR2 reads FNYEAQ. DNA for the CDR3: TGTGCCAGCAGAGACGGAGCTGGAAACACCATATATTTT. This sequence encodes CASRDGAGNTIYF.

The chain is built from TRBV6-4 and TRBJ2-2; 9 positions match TRBD1. CDR3 length: 18 amino acids. V was pared by 5 bases and J by 3 bases, with 13 bases of the junction left unmatched. Per the germline V gene, CDR1 is MRHNA and CDR2 is SNTAGT. The CDR3 DNA is TGTGCCAGCAGTAACGACCTAACAGGGGGCGATCACACCGGGGAGCTGTTTTTT. Protein: CASSNDLTGGDHTGELFF.

This clone has only one observation. CDR3 DNA: TGTGCCAGCAAACGACAGGGGAGTAATTCACCCCTCCACTTT. Protein sequence: CASKRQGSNSPLHF. V usage is TRBV6-5 and J usage is TRBJ1-6; TRBD1 agrees at 8 bases. Germline CDR1 and CDR2: MNHEY and SVGAGI. The CDR3 has 14 amino acids. The V segment lost 7 bases and the J segment 6 bases; nucleotides outside the gene matches: 5.

This chain joins TRBV7-9 and TRBJ1-4; no clear D. Trimming shortened V by 3 bases and J by 0 bases, and 5 bases separated the two germline ends. The CDR3 is 14 residues long. Germline CDR1 reads SEHNR; CDR2 reads FQNEAQ (reference sequence). CDR3 loop: CASSFYPTNEKLFF. The CDR3 DNA follows: TGTGCCAGCAGCTTTTATCCAACTAATGAAAAACTGTTTTTT.

The rearrangement joins TRBV14 to TRBJ2-1; D unresolved. The CDR3 has 9 residues. Trimming took off 10 bases at V and 4 bases at J, with 2 bases between the two ends. Germline V gene lookup returns CDR1 SGHDN and CDR2 FVKESK. CDR3 coding DNA: TGTGCCACTTACAATGAGCAGTTCTTC. This encodes CATYNEQFF.

The CDR3 loop is CAGQTSLPYNEQFF. The CDR3 DNA sequence: TGTGCCGGGCAGACTAGCCTACCCTACAATGAGCAGTTCTTC. The V gene is TRBV15, the J gene TRBJ2-1, with 7 nucleotides matching TRBD2. This CDR3 has 14 residues. Germline CDR1 LNHNV, CDR2 YYDKDF (reference sequence). Unmatched junction bases numbered 9, after V lost 11 bases and J lost 2 bases.

V gene TRBV5-4 combines with J gene TRBJ2-7; TRBD2 aligns across 9 bases. Germline CDR1 and CDR2: SGHNT and YYREEE (reference sequence). The CDR3 has 19 residues. Losses at the gene ends were 0 bases for V and 0 bases for J; bases not matched to a gene: 13. DNA for the CDR3: TGTGCCAGCAGCTTGGGGCCTAAAGGGAGCGGGAGGTCCTCCTACGAGCAGTACTTC. Protein sequence: CASSLGPKGSGRSSYEQYF. Using reference TRBV5-4 and TRBJ2-7 for the parts outside the CDR3, the full variable domain is ETGVTQSPTHLIKTRGQQVTLRCSSQSGHNTVSWYQQALGQGPQFIFQYYREEENGRGNFPPRFSGLQFPNYSSELNVNALELDDSALYLCASSLGPKGSGRSSYEQYFGPGTRLTVT.

This chain links TRBV7-9 with TRBJ1-4, with D tentatively TRBD1 (5 bases). Germline values: CDR1 SEHNR, CDR2 FQNEAQ (reference sequence). V was clipped by 5 bases and J by 7 bases, with 8 bases between them. The CDR3 length is 12 residues. CDR3 residues: CASSNQGEKLFF. CDR3 nucleotides: TGTGCCAGCAGCAACCAGGGTGAAAAACTGTTTTTT.

This chain joins TRBV5-8 and TRBJ2-5; TRBD1 matches at 8 bases. J was trimmed by 5 bases and V by 4 bases; bases with no gene match: 4. The germline CDR1 and CDR2 sequences are SGHTS and YDEGEE. The CDR3 extends over 13 amino acids. The CDR3 bases are TGTGCCAGCAGCCACAGGGGGAAGGAGACCCAGTACTTC. It specifies CASSHRGKETQYF.

This clone was detected a few times. The chain employs TRBV5-1 and TRBJ2-3, with D unresolved. This CDR3 has 14 residues. V was cut by 0 bases and J by 1 base, with 6 bases left in between. Germline values: CDR1 SGHRS, CDR2 YFSETQ. The DNA of the CDR3 is TGCGCCAGCAGCTTGGGTGCGGGCACAGATACGCAGTATTTT. It specifies CASSLGAGTDTQYF.

This rearrangement joins TRBV27 to TRBJ2-7; 7 nucleotides align to TRBD2. V was clipped by 0 bases and J by 2 bases; unmatched bases: 4. There are 15 residues in the CDR3. CDR1 is MNHEY and CDR2 is SMNVEV in the germline V gene (reference sequence). CDR3 bases: TGTGCCAGCAGTTTATCTGGGGGGGAAACCTACGAGCAGTACTTC. It yields the protein CASSLSGGETYEQYF.